This record concerns one T cell receptor (beta chain) sequence. Its antigen is not known. Assay: immunoSEQ multiplex PCR; the TCRdb copy retains only in-frame clones and omits some. This sample carries 20,000 to 25,000 clones, none of them present only once. This sample was taken from a study of T cells after posttransplantation cyclophosphamide. Study findings and constraints: Later post-transplant blood repertoires were often dominated by donor CD8+ memory clones. After PTCy, TRB diversity resembled that of CNI/methotrexate controls. Tissue-infiltrating T cells from skin or gut overlapped little with blood T cells.

This related bone marrow graft donor gave peripheral blood on the day of marrow donation. Germline CDR1 is MDHEN and CDR2 is SYDVKM. The CDR3 runs to 17 residues. V was shortened by 2 bases and J by 0 bases, with 11 bases between the two germline ends. V is TRBV28 and J is TRBJ2-6, with a weak D call TRBD2 (5 bases). Sequencing was performed on PBMCs. The receptor was isolated from a woman aged 55-70 years in good health, CMV-negative, and a related stem cell transplant donor. The CDR3 reads CASSLGLPHSGANVLTF. The CDR3, as DNA: TGTGCCAGCAGTTTAGGACTGCCTCACTCTGGGGCCAACGTCCTGACTTTC.